This T cell receptor (beta chain) appears in the sequencing data of a study of type 1 and type 2 diabetes patients. About the study: Across the study, about 19,000,000 paired-end reads were produced. Findings and caveats of the study: V and J gene usage correlated at about 0.97 between type 2 diabetes and control samples.

Donors had no other autoimmune disease or infection in four weeks. Approximately 9.5 milliliters of peripheral blood were collected from each participant. Worth noting for this clonotype: What it recognizes is unknown.

V dropped 2 bases and J dropped 3 bases, with 11 bases sitting between them. CDR1 and CDR2 from the germline V gene are ENHRY and SYGVKD. This CDR3 is 14 amino acids long. The PCR template was genomic DNA. A primer set of 30 forward and 13 reverse primers amplified the CDR3. TCRdb ran MiXCR on the multiplex PCR reads and lists one entry per CDR3 protein. The table includes more than 250,000 distinct CDR3 sequences, 47% detected once. The sequenced material came from peripheral blood mononuclear cells (PBMCs). This sequence joins TRBV10-3 and TRBJ2-7; D might be TRBD1 or TRBD2, each matching 6 bases. The receptor's source is a man aged 18 to 30 with type 2 diabetes. The CDR3 loop reads CAISEGGRGYEQYF. Here the CDR3 DNA reads TGTGCCATCAGTGAGGGGGGGCGGGGCTACGAGCAGTACTTC.